This T cell receptor beta chain was identified during a study of cytomegalovirus exposure and HLA in healthy donors. This CDR3 comprises 13 residues. Trimming removed 4 bases at V and 7 bases at J, with 13 bases between. Per the germline V gene, CDR1 is SGHNT and CDR2 is YYREEE (reference sequence). The study ran its PCR with 60 Vbeta and 13 Jbeta primers. Sequencing used immunoSEQ multiplex PCR; TCRdb keeps in-frame clones, though not all of them. The sample carries 150,000 or so clones, 65% to 80% recorded once. The source of this sequence is a middle-aged man in good health and CMV-seropositive. The sample taken for sequencing was PBMCs. The chain links TRBV5-4 to TRBJ2-3, with TRBD2 as a possible D gene (5 bases). The CDR3 protein is CASSQTRENTQYF. CDR3 in DNA: TGTGCCAGCAGCCAAACCCGGGAAAATACGCAGTATTTT.